This T cell receptor (beta chain) was captured by sequencing in a study of blood T cell repertoires in COVID-19. For the study at large: Acute-phase and convalescent COVID-19 samples originated in the United States, Italy and Spain.

The authors' processing: Estimation of nucleated cell counts relied on the amplification of reference gene primers. The repertoire was sequenced with immunoSEQ multiplex PCR; TCRdb's copy has only in-frame clones and lacks some. V, J and clone size were drawn from that table, and D and trimming were deduced from the DNA. Among 350,000 to 450,000 clones listed, around nine tenths were seen once. The CDR3 length is 13 residues. Per the germline V gene, CDR1 is SEHNR and CDR2 is FQNEAQ (reference sequence). The V gene lost 4 bases and the J gene lost 3 bases, with 9 bases spanning the gap. The V call is TRBV7-9, the J call TRBJ1-1; weak D call: TRBD1 (5 bases). The sequence was obtained from a human donor in a cohort sampled during active COVID-19. Sequenced input: peripheral blood. The CDR3 sequence is CASSSQEYTEAFF. The CDR3 DNA sequence: TGTGCCAGCAGCTCACAGGAATACACTGAAGCTTTCTTT.